Listed below are T cell receptor beta chains from one sample, sequenced in a study of blood T cell repertoires in COVID-19. Libraries were prepared by immunoSEQ multiplex PCR; TCRdb keeps only in-frame clonotypes and omits some of them. The repertoire holds hundreds of thousands of clones, with around 84% as singletons. Sequences were obtained from peripheral blood. The receptors derive from a woman at least 80 years old with active or convalescent COVID-19. CDR3s include the opening cysteine and the closing phenylalanine or tryptophan. A D gene is named only where the DNA matches it firmly. Clone size appears in some rows only: once, few, many, or a class for an expanded clone.

>NA|TRBV6-1|NA|TRBJ1-5
TGTGCCAGCAGTGAAGCCCCCGGGTTATTACAGCCCCAGCATTTT
CASSEAPGLLQPQHF
>NA|TRBV18|NA|TRBJ2-1
TGTGCCAGCTCACCACCGGCCGGGAGTCTCAACAATGAGCAGTTCTTC
CASSPPAGSLNNEQFF
>NA|TRBV28|NA|TRBJ2-1
TGTGCCAGCAGTTTGTCACAGGCCTACAATGAGCAGTTCTTC
CASSLSQAYNEQFF
>NA|TRBV9|TRBD2|TRBJ2-5
TGTGCCAGCAGCCAACATGTAGGACTAGCGGGAATGGAGACCCAGTACTTC
CASSQHVGLAGMETQYF
>NA|TRBV7-9|TRBD1|TRBJ1-6
TGTGCCAGCAGCCAAGGAGACAGGGCCGGGTCACCCCTCCACTTT
CASSQGDRAGSPLHF
>NA|TRBV25-1|NA|TRBJ1-1
TGTGCCAGCAGTGAATCCGCTCGGACTGAAGCTTTCTTT
CASSESARTEAFF
>once|TRBV7-2|TRBD2|TRBJ2-1
TGTGCCAGCAGCCAGCGGGGGGGCCGTTACAATGAGCAGTTCTTC
CASSQRGGRYNEQFF
>few|TRBV18|NA|TRBJ1-1
TGTGCCAGCTCACCAAAAGCCCAGGGAAAGGCTGAAGCTTTCTTT
CASSPKAQGKAEAFF
>NA|TRBV15|TRBD1|TRBJ2-2
TGTGCCACCAACTTCCTGGAGGGACAGGGGGCAACCGGGGAGCTGTTTTTT
CATNFLEGQGATGELFF
>NA|TRBV5-1|NA|TRBJ1-6
TGCGCCAGCAGCCCTGACAAGACGGTGGGTTCACCCCTCCACTTT
CASSPDKTVGSPLHF
>NA|TRBV6-2/TRBV6-3|TRBD2|TRBJ2-1
TGTGCCAGCAGCGCCGGACTAGCGGGAGCCTACAATGAGCAGTTCTTC
CASSAGLAGAYNEQFF
>NA|TRBV11-2|NA|TRBJ1-2
TGTGCCAGCAGCTTCGGGGTTAGTCGCGTAGGCTACACCTTC
CASSFGVSRVGYTF
>NA|TRBV19|TRBD1|TRBJ1-2
TGTGCCAGTAGTACACCGGGACAGGGAGGCTATGGCTACACCTTC
CASSTPGQGGYGYTF
>NA|TRBV9|TRBD2|TRBJ2-3
TGTGCCAGCAGCGTAGGGACTAGCGGGAGTTTGACAGATACGCAGTATTTT
CASSVGTSGSLTDTQYF
>NA|TRBV12-3/TRBV12-4|NA|TRBJ1-1
TGTGCCAGCAGCTCTACAGGGAAGCCTTTCTTT
CASSSTGKPFF
>NA|TRBV27|TRBD2|TRBJ2-5
TGTGCCAGCAGCTCCCTCCCTGGCGGGGGGAAGACCCAGTACTTC
CASSSLPGGGKTQYF
>NA|TRBV11-3|NA|TRBJ1-1
TGTGCCAGCACCTCGAGGCGAACGGACACTGAAGCTTTCTTT
CASTSRRTDTEAFF
>once|TRBV19|TRBD1|TRBJ1-2
TGTGCCAGTAGGGAGGACAGGGGGCTTTTTAACTATGGCTACACCTTC
CASREDRGLFNYGYTF
>NA|TRBV18|NA|TRBJ1-6
TGTGCCAGCTCTCCGACAGGTGTCGGGAATTCACCCCTCCACTTT
CASSPTGVGNSPLHF
>once|TRBV30|NA|TRBJ2-3
TGTGCCTGGAGTGTTCGCTTCTCAGACACAGATACGCAGTATTTT
CAWSVRFSDTDTQYF
>NA|TRBV7-2|TRBD1|TRBJ2-5
TGTGCCAGCAGCTACGACAGGGGGCAGGAGACCCAGTACTTC
CASSYDRGQETQYF
>NA|TRBV11-3|NA|TRBJ2-2
TGTGCCAGCGGAGGGGGACAGTTCACCGGGGAGCTGTTTTTT
CASGGGQFTGELFF
>NA|TRBV3-1/TRBV3-2|NA|TRBJ1-4
TGTGCCAGCACCACCTTAAACAGAGATGAAAAACTGTTTTTT
CASTTLNRDEKLFF
>NA|TRBV10-3|TRBD1|TRBJ1-4
TGTGCCATCAGTGTGGGGACAGGGGTTAATGAAAAACTGTTTTTT
CAISVGTGVNEKLFF
>NA|TRBV5-1|TRBD1|TRBJ1-2
TGCGCCAGCAGCTCGACAACAGGGGGCAGTGGCTACACCTTC
CASSSTTGGSGYTF
>NA|TRBV29-1|TRBD1|TRBJ1-6
TGCAGCGTCGCCGGGACAGGTAGTTTGGATTCGACCCTCCACTTT
CSVAGTGSLDSTLHF
>NA|TRBV9|NA|TRBJ2-1
TGTGCCAGCAGCGTAGTTGTGACTAGGGGTTACAATGAGCAGTTCTTC
CASSVVVTRGYNEQFF
>NA|TRBV4-2|TRBD1|TRBJ2-1
TGTGCCAGCAGCCAAGAAGGGACAGCATTCGATGAGCAGTTCTTC
CASSQEGTAFDEQFF
>NA|TRBV3-1/TRBV3-2|NA|TRBJ2-7
TGTGCCAGCAGCCTAAACAGGGAAACCTACGAGCAGTACTTC
CASSLNRETYEQYF
>NA|TRBV5-4|TRBD2|TRBJ2-3
TGTGCCAGCAGTCGTCGGGGGGGCACAGATACGCAGTATTTT
CASSRRGGTDTQYF
>NA|TRBV5-8|TRBD1|TRBJ2-2
TGTGCCAGCCGAAAGGGACAGGGGGCATCCGGGGAGCTGTTTTTT
CASRKGQGASGELFF
>NA|TRBV7-9|NA|TRBJ1-1
TGTGCCAGCAGCTATTTAGCGCGAAACACTGAAGCTTTCTTT
CASSYLARNTEAFF
>NA|TRBV5-1|NA|TRBJ1-4
TGCGCCAGCAGCTTGGTTGTCGGGGGTAATGAAAAACTGTTTTTT
CASSLVVGGNEKLFF
>NA|TRBV4-3|TRBD1|TRBJ2-3
TGCGCCAGCAGCCATATGGCCGGGACAGGGGCCACAGATACGCAGTATTTT
CASSHMAGTGATDTQYF
>NA|TRBV7-2|TRBD2|TRBJ2-1
TGTGCCAGCAGCTTCCCTAGCGGGGGCGCGAGCTCCTACAATGAGCAGTTCTTC
CASSFPSGGASSYNEQFF
>NA|TRBV20-1|NA|TRBJ2-3
TGCAGTGCTAGTCATGCGGAGGATTACACAGATACGCAGTATTTT
CSASHAEDYTDTQYF